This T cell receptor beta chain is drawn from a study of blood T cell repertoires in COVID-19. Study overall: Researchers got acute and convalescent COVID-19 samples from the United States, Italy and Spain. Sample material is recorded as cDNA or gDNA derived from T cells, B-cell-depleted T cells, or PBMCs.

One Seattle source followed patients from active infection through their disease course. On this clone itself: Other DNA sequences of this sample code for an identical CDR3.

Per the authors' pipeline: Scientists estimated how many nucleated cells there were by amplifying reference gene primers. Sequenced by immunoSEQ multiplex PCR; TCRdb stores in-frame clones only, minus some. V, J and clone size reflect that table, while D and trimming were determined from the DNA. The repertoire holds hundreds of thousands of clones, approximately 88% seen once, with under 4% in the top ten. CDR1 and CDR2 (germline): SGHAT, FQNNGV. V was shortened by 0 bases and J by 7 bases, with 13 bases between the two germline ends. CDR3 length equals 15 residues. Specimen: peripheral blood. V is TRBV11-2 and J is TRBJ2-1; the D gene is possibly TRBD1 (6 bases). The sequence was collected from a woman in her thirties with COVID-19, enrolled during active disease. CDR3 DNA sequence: TGTGCCAGCAGCTTAGAGGTAGGGGGTTTAAATGAGCAGTTCTTC. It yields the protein CASSLEVGGLNEQFF.